The clone carrying this TCR beta chain came up a few times. This specimen belongs to a study of OX40 agonist ivuxolimab in advanced cancers. The method was immunoSEQ multiplex PCR; TCRdb's version includes in-frame clones alone and lacks a portion of them. Seen here are approximately 69,000 clones, almost 90% observed once, and the top ten hold 2.5% to 3.5%. Sample: CD4+ or CD8+ T cells sorted from blood, taken in a trial of the OX40 agonist ivuxolimab. The sequence was collected from an adult with an advanced solid tumor such as melanoma, head and neck, liver or kidney cancer.

The CDR3 nucleotides read TGTGCCAGCAGCGTAGCGGGGGGAGAACTGTTTTTT. Its protein product is CASSVAGGELFF. The chain employs TRBV9 and TRBJ1-4; D may be TRBD1 (5 bases). The CDR3 is 12 residues long. Germline-derived CDR1 and CDR2 are SGDLS and YYNGEE. The V end was cut by 0 bases, the J end by 12 bases, with 9 bases between.